A single T cell receptor (beta chain) is shown here with its context. Its specificity is not known. The assay was immunoSEQ multiplex PCR, and TCRdb's table has in-frame clones only and misses some. The table includes just over 90,000 clones, 75% to 90% detected once. The data were taken from a study of T cell responses to AZD1222 COVID-19 vaccine. Study-wide points: Scientists sampled the repertoires only once the peak T cell response had passed. Spike-spanning, vaccine-associated CD4 TCRs were dominant at 160-218 and 743-854.

The CDR3 extends over 11 amino acids. The germline V gene encodes CDR1 DFQATT and CDR2 SNEGSKA (reference sequence). Trimming cost V 5 bases and J 4 bases, with 8 bases left between them. The source of this sequence is an adult who received the AZD1222 COVID-19 vaccine. Sequences were derived from peripheral blood, sampled 28 days after the second AZD1222 dose. The chain combines TRBV20-1 with TRBJ1-2, with D hard to call. The CDR3 bases are TGCAGTGCTGTTTCGGCCTATGGCTACACCTTC. This encodes CSAVSAYGYTF.